This T cell receptor beta chain was found in a study of cytomegalovirus exposure and HLA in healthy donors. The PCR had 60 Vbeta and 13 Jbeta primers. Here immunoSEQ multiplex PCR was the method, and the copy in TCRdb shows in-frame clones only, minus some. The table lists about 83,000 clones, about four fifths of them singletons. Trimming took off 7 bases at V and 3 bases at J, with 13 bases between the two ends. Per the germline V gene, CDR1 is ENHRY and CDR2 is SYGVKD. The CDR3 loop spans 13 amino acids. Whole-study findings and limits: Equally common other TCR beta chains were less clonally expanded than HLA-associated ones, a later analysis found.

About this clone: As yet, its antigen is unknown.

The rearrangement uses TRBV10-3 and TRBJ2-7, with a possible D match to TRBD2 (5 bases). The receptor was derived from a woman aged 30 to 39 in good health and CMV-seronegative. The sample was PBMCs. CDR3 coding DNA: TGTGCCATCACTGGCAGCAGCGGCTACGAGCAGTACTTC. As protein: CAITGSSGYEQYF.